The present TCR beta chain was sequenced within a study of blood T cell repertoires in COVID-19. Study-level information: Italy, Spain and the United States were the sources of the convalescent and acute COVID-19 samples. Sources were T cells, B-cell-depleted T cells, or PBMCs; the material itself was cDNA or gDNA.

A note on this clone: The sample holds other DNA sequences that translate to the same CDR3.

As handled by the study authors: Amplification of reference gene primers provided the estimated nucleated cell counts. The method was immunoSEQ multiplex PCR; TCRdb's version includes in-frame clones alone and lacks a portion of them. The DNA was the basis for D and trimming; V, J and clone size are from that table. This sample has 200,000 to 300,000 clones, with around 86% found just once. V trimming: 1 base; J trimming: 1 base; junction bases outside the gene matches: 5. The germline CDR1 and CDR2 sequences are SGHTA and FQGNSA. This CDR3 spans 16 amino acids. The clonotype comes from a woman aged 25 to 45 who had recovered from COVID-19. The chain recombines TRBV7-2 with TRBJ1-1; 8 bases align to TRBD1. The sequencing sample was made of peripheral blood. This CDR3 is CASSLDTGGGNTEAFF. The CDR3 nucleotides are TGTGCCAGCAGCTTAGATACAGGGGGAGGGAACACTGAAGCTTTCTTT.